This T cell receptor (beta chain) was found in a study of cytomegalovirus exposure and HLA in healthy donors. Germline-derived CDR1 and CDR2 are SNHLY and FYNNEI. The CDR3 length is 17 residues. J was trimmed by 0 bases and V by 7 bases; bases with no gene match: 4. The PCR made use of 60 Vbeta and 13 Jbeta primers. This table comes from immunoSEQ multiplex PCR, and its TCRdb copy is limited to in-frame clones, with some not included. The data show 100,000 to 150,000 clones, less than 85% seen once. The sequence derives from a man younger than 40 in good health and CMV-seropositive. The J gene is TRBJ2-3, the V gene TRBV2, with 16 bases aligning to TRBD2. The sample taken for sequencing was PBMCs. The CDR3: CASTGTSGGASTDTQYF. The CDR3 nucleotides read TGTGCCAGCACGGGGACTAGCGGGGGGGCAAGCACAGATACGCAGTATTTT.